The 11 T cell receptor beta chains presented below share a single source sample, sequenced in a study of blood T cell repertoires in COVID-19. Sequenced by immunoSEQ multiplex PCR; TCRdb stores in-frame clones only, minus some. The sample holds around 320,000 clones; over 85% are singletons and the top ten take 2.5% to 3%. Material: PBMCs or T cells enriched from blood (not recorded which). The receptors originated from a woman between 45 and 60 years old who had been exposed to COVID-19.

The V call is TRBV3-1 (or the pseudogene TRBV3-2), the J call TRBJ2-7; D unclear. The CDR3 runs 15 residues. V lost 2 bases, J lost 2 bases, and 13 bases lay in between. The V gene's germline CDR1 is LGHDT and CDR2 YNNKEL (reference sequence). Here the CDR3 DNA reads TGTGCCAGCAGCCAATATGGGCCTGAGCCCTACGAGCAGTACTTC. Translated: CASSQYGPEPYEQYF.

The chain couples TRBV5-1 to TRBJ2-5; TRBD2 matches at 8 bases. The CDR3 has 17 amino acids. The trim removed 0 bases at V and 1 base at J, leaving 8 bases unmatched. Germline-derived CDR1 and CDR2 are SGHRS and YFSETQ. The CDR3 nucleotides are TGCGCCAGCAGCTTGGAAGCTGCGGGGGGACTCCAAGAGACCCAGTACTTC. Translation gives CASSLEAAGGLQETQYF. The entire variable domain, with the rest obtained from reference TRBV5-1 and TRBJ2-5, is as follows: KAGVTQTPRYLIKTRGQQVTLSCSPISGHRSVSWYQQTPGQGLQFLFEYFSETQRNKGNFPGRFSGRQFSNSRSEMNVSTLELGDSALYLCASSLEAAGGLQETQYFGPGTRLLVL.

The chain recombines TRBV6-1 with TRBJ1-5, with TRBD1 matching over 8 bases. V was clipped by 1 base and J by 4 bases; unmatched bases: 6. The CDR3 runs 16 residues. CDR1 MNHNS and CDR2 SASEGT come from the germline V gene. The CDR3 here is CASSEGPRGRNQPQHF. The CDR3 DNA follows: TGTGCCAGCAGTGAAGGTCCCAGGGGGCGAAATCAGCCCCAGCATTTT.

The rearrangement uses TRBV19 and TRBJ1-2; 8 bases are shared with TRBD1. There are 14 residues in the CDR3. Germline V lookup: CDR1 LNHDA, CDR2 SQIVND (reference sequence). V trimming: 5 bases; J trimming: 2 bases; junction bases outside the gene matches: 4. CDR3 in amino acids: CASSPTGENYGYTF. DNA for the CDR3: TGTGCCAGTAGTCCGACAGGGGAGAACTATGGCTACACCTTC.

V gene TRBV6-5 combines with J gene TRBJ2-5, with TRBD2 matching 10 bases. This CDR3 is built from 15 residues. After removal of 6 bases from V and 5 bases from J, the junction contained 9 bases not matched to a gene. Germline V lookup: CDR1 MNHEY, CDR2 SVGAGI. This chain's CDR3 is CASRRSGGVGETQYF. The CDR3 DNA follows: TGTGCCAGCAGAAGAAGCGGGGGGGTCGGTGAGACCCAGTACTTC.

The rearrangement links TRBV28 to TRBJ1-5, with D possibly TRBD1 on 5 matching bases. The V end was cut by 3 bases, the J end by 1 base, with 13 bases between. This CDR3 comprises 16 residues. Germline V CDR1 and CDR2: MDHEN, SYDVKM. CDR3 residues: CASSLRQGWSNQPQHF. The CDR3 DNA reads TGTGCCAGCAGTTTGAGGCAGGGATGGAGCAATCAGCCCCAGCATTTT.

This clone showed up just once. The V and J genes are TRBV4-1 and TRBJ1-4, with a weak D call TRBD1 (5 bases). CDR3 length equals 15 residues. The V gene's germline CDR1 is MGHRA and CDR2 YSYEKL. The ends were cut back, 2 bases at V and 8 bases at J, with 15 bases in the middle. The CDR3 spells CASSQSGGGGEKLFF. As DNA, the CDR3 is TGCGCCAGCAGCCAAAGTGGTGGGGGAGGAGAAAAACTGTTTTTT.

This chain links TRBV30 with TRBJ1-4, with 7 bases identical to TRBD1. This CDR3 region has 15 residues. J gave up 0 bases and V 3 bases, and 4 bases lay outside the gene matches. CDR1 GTSNPN and CDR2 SVGIG come from the germline V gene (reference sequence). CDR3 residues: CAWSRDSSTNEKLFF. In nucleotides, the CDR3 is TGTGCCTGGAGCCGGGACAGCTCAACTAATGAAAAACTGTTTTTT. The full variable domain, with the rest looked up from reference TRBV30 and TRBJ1-4, is SQTIHQWPATLVQPVGSPLSLECTVEGTSNPNLYWYRQAAGRGLQLLFYSVGIGQISSEVPQNLSASRPQDRQFILSSKKLLLSDSGFYLCAWSRDSSTNEKLFFGSGTQLSVL.

The J gene is TRBJ1-5, the V gene TRBV7-2; D is ambiguous. Trimming took 5 bases from V and 3 from J, leaving 11 bases between them. CDR3 size: 14 residues. Per germline, CDR1 SGHTA and CDR2 FQGNSA. The CDR3 sequence: CASSLSSYNQPQHF. In DNA form, the CDR3 reads TGTGCCAGCAGCCTTAGCAGTTACAATCAGCCCCAGCATTTT. Based on the CDR3 plus reference TRBV7-2 and TRBJ1-5, the full variable domain is GAGVSQSPSNKVTEKGKDVELRCDPISGHTALYWYRQSLGQGLEFLIYFQGNSAPDKSGLPSDRFSAERTGGSVSTLTIQRTQQEDSAVYLCASSLSSYNQPQHFGDGTRLSIL.

The chain carries TRBV4-1 and TRBJ2-3; 7 nucleotides agree with TRBD2. Germline lookup yields CDR1 MGHRA and CDR2 YSYEKL. The J segment lost 2 bases and the V segment lost 5 bases, leaving 10 bases of the junction unmatched. The CDR3 consists of 16 residues. CDR3 bases: TGCGCCAGCAGCTCTCCGGCCGGGGGGTTCACAGATACGCAGTATTTT. This codes for CASSSPAGGFTDTQYF.

The gene calls are TRBV5-1 and TRBJ2-7, with 9 bases aligning to TRBD1. V gave up 3 bases and J gave up 3 bases; unmatched junction bases: 7. Germline CDR1 and CDR2: SGHRS and YFSETQ. The CDR3 sequence is 15 residues long. In nucleotides, the CDR3 is TGCGCCAGCAGCTCTTCCGGGACAGGGAACTACGAGCAGTACTTC. Translation: CASSSSGTGNYEQYF.